Following are 3 T cell receptor beta chains from one sample sequenced in a study of CD8+CD57+ T cells in acquired aplastic anemia. Sequenced patients had shown CD8+CD57+ cell expansion by flow cytometry. The template used for profiling TCR beta VDJ and CDR3 was genomic DNA. TCRdb re-called the reads through MiXCR, storing one row per CDR3 protein. In the table there are under 200,000 distinct CDR3 sequences, more than 40% of which are singletons. The specimen sequenced was sorted CD4+, CD8+, or CD8+CD57+ T cells (not recorded which) from PBMCs. The receptors come from a human donor with aplastic anemia.

The chain has TRBV19 and TRBJ1-6; weak D call: TRBD1 (5 bases). V was pared by 6 bases and J by 7 bases, with 10 bases between. CDR3 length equals 13 residues. Germline V CDR1 and CDR2: LNHDA, SQIVND (reference sequence). The CDR3 here is CASRTSGNSPLHF. CDR3 DNA sequence: TGTGCCAGTAGAACTTCAGGGAATTCACCCCTCCACTTT.

V usage is TRBV25-1 and J usage is TRBJ1-1; 8 bases align to TRBD1. The CDR3 is made up of 13 amino acids. The J segment lost 6 bases and the V segment lost 2 bases, leaving 2 bases of the junction unmatched. Germline V lookup: CDR1 MGHDK, CDR2 SYGVNS. CDR3 DNA: TGTGCCAGCAGTGAAACGGACAGGGCTGAAGCTTTCTTT. This codes for CASSETDRAEAFF.

About this clonotype itself: One end of the junction fails to match germline, which may point to a read error. The chain recombines TRBV25-1 with TRBJ1-2, with 7 bases matching TRBD1. CDR1 MGHDK and CDR2 SYGVNS come from the germline V gene. CDR3 length: 16 amino acids. CDR3 protein: CASSVGETGLGSGYPF. The CDR3 nucleotides read TGTGCCAGCAGTGTGGGGGAGACAGGGTTGGGCTCTGGCTACCCCTTC.